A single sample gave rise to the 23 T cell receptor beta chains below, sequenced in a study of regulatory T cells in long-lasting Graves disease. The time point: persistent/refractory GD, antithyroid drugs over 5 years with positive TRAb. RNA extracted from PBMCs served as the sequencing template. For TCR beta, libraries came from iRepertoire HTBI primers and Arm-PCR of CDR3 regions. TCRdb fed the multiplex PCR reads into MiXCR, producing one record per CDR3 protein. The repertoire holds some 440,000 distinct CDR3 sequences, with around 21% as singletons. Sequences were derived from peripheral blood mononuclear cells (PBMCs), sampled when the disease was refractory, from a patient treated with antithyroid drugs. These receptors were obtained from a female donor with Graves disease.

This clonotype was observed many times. The CDR3 DNA follows: TGCGCCAGCAGCTTGGGGGGGAATGAAAAACTGTTTTTT. Protein: CASSLGGNEKLFF. This chain uses TRBV5-1 with TRBJ1-4; D possibly corresponds to TRBD1 (5 bases). CDR3 size: 13 residues. Looked up from germline, CDR1 is SGHRS and CDR2 is YFSETQ. V lost 0 bases to trimming and J lost 5 bases, with 5 bases between them.

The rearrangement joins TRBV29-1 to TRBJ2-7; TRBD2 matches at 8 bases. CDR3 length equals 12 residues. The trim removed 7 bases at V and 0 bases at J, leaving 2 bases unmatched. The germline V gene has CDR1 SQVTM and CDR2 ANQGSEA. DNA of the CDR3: TGCAGCGCGGGGGGGCCCTCCTACGAGCAGTACTTC. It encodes CSAGGPSYEQYF.

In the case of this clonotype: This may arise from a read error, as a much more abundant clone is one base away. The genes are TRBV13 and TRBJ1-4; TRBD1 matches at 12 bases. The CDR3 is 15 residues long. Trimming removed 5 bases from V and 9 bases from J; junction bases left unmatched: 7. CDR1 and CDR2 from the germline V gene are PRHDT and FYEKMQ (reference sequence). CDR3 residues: CASSARGTGGKKLFF. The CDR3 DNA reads TGTGCCAGCAGCGCGAGGGGGACAGGGGGCAAAAAACTGTTTTTT.

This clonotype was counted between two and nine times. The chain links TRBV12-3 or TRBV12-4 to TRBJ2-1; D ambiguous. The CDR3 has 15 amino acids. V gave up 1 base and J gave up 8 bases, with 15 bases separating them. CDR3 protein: CASSLGLWGGDEQFF. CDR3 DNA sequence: TGTGCCAGCAGTTTAGGGTTATGGGGTGGCGATGAGCAGTTCTTC.

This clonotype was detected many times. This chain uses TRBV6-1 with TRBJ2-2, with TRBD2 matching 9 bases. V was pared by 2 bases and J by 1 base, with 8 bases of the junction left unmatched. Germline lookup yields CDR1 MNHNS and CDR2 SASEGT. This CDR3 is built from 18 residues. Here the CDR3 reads CASSEFRFSGRNTGELFF. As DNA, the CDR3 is TGTGCCAGCAGTGAATTTCGGTTTAGCGGGAGGAACACCGGGGAGCTGTTTTTT.

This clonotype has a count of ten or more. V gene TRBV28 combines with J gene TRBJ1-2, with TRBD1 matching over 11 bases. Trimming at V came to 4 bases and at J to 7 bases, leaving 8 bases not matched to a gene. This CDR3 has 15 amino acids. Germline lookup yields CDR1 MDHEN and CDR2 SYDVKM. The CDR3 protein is CASSSPGQGGVGYTF. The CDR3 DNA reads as TGTGCCAGCAGTTCACCGGGACAGGGGGGAGTTGGCTACACCTTC.

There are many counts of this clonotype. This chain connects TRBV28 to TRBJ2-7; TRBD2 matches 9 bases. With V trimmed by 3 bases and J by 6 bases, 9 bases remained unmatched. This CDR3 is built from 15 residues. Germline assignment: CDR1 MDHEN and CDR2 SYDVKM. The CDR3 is CASSLEREVVGEQYF. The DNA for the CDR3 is TGTGCCAGCAGTTTGGAGCGGGAGGTTGTTGGCGAGCAGTACTTC.

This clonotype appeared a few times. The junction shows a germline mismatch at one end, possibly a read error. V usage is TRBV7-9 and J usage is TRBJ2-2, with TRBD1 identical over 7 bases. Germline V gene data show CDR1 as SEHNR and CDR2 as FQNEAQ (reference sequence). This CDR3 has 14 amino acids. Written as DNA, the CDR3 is TGTGCCAGCAGGCCACAGGGGAGCACCGGGGAGCTTTTTTTT. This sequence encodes CASRPQGSTGELFF.

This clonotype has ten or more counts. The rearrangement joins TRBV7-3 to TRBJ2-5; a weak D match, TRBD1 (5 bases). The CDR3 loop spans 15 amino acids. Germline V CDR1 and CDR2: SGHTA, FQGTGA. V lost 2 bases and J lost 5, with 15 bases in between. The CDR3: CASSLDSSLGETQYF. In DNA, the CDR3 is TGTGCCAGCAGCTTAGACAGTTCCCTGGGGGAGACCCAGTACTTC.

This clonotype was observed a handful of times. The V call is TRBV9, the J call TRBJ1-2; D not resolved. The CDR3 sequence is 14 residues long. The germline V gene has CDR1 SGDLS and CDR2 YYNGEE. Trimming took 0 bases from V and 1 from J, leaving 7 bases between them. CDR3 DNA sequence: TGTGCCAGCAGCGTAGGAGTTGATAACTATGGCTACACCTTC. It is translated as CASSVGVDNYGYTF.

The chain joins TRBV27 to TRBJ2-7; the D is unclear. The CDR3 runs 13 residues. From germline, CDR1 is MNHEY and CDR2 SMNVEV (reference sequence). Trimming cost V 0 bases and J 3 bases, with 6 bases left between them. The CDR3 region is CASSLSSRYEQYF. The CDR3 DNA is TGTGCCAGCAGTTTATCGTCTCGCTACGAGCAGTACTTC.

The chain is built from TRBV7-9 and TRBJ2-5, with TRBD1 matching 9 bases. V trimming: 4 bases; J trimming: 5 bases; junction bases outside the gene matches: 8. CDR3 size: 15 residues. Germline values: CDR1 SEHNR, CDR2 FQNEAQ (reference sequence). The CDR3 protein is CASSSWTGAGETQYF. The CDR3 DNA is TGTGCCAGCAGCTCTTGGACAGGGGCAGGGGAGACCCAGTACTTC.

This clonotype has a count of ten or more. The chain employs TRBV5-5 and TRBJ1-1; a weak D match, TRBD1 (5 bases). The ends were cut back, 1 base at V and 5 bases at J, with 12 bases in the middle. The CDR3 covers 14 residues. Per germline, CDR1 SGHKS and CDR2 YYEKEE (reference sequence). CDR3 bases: TGTGCCAGCAGCTTGCGGGCTGGGGGGACTGAAGCTTTCTTT. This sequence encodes CASSLRAGGTEAFF.

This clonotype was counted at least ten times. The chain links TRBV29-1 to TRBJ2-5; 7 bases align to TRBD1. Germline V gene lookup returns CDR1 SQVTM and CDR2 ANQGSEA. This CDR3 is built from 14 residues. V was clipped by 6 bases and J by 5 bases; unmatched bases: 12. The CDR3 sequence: CSVSGQGVTETQYF. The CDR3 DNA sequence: TGCAGCGTCTCGGGCCAGGGGGTGACGGAGACCCAGTACTTC.

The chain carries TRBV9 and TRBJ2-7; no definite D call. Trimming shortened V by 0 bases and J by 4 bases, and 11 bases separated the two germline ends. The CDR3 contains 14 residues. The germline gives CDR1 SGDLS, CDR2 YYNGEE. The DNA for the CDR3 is TGTGCCAGCAGCGTAGCGGCTTCGGGTTACGAGCAGTACTTC. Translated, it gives CASSVAASGYEQYF.

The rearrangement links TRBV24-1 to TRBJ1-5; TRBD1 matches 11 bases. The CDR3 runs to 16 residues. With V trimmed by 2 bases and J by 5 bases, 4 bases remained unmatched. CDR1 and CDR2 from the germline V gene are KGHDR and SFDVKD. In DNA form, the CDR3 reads TGTGCCACCAGTGATTCCGGACAGGGGGCGTATCAGCCCCAGCATTTT. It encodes CATSDSGQGAYQPQHF.

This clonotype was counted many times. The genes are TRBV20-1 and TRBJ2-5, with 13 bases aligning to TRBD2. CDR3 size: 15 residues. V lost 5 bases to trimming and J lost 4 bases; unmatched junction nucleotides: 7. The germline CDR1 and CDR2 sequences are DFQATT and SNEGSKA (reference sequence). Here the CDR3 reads CSADRTSGSRETQYF. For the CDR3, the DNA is TGCAGTGCTGATCGGACTAGCGGGAGCCGAGAGACCCAGTACTTC.

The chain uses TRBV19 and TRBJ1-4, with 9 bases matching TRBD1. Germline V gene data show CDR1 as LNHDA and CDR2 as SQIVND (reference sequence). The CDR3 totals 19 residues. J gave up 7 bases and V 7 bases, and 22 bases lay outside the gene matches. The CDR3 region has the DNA TGTGCCAGTACTCAGCCCGGGACAGGGCCTGAAAGTGGAGTTGAAAAACTGTTTTTT. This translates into CASTQPGTGPESGVEKLFF.

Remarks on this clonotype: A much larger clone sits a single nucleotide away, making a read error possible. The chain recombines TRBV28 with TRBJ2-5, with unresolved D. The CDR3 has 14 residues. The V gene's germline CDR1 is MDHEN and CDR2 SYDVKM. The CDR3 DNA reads TGTGCCAGCAGTTCGACAAGGGTCGTGGAGATCCAGTACTTC. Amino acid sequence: CASSSTRVVEIQYF.

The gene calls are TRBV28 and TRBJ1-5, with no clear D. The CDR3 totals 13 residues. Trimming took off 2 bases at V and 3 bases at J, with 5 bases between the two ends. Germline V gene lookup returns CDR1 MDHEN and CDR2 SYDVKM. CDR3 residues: CASSLITNQPQHF. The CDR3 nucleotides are TGTGCCAGCAGTTTAATCACCAATCAGCCCCAGCATTTT.

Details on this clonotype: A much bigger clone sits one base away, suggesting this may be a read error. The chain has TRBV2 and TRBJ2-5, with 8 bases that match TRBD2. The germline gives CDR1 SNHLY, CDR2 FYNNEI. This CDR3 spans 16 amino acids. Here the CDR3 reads CASRPQRSGSGETQHF. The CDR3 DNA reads TGTGCCAGCAGGCCCCAGCGGAGCGGGAGTGGGGAGACCCAGCACTTC.

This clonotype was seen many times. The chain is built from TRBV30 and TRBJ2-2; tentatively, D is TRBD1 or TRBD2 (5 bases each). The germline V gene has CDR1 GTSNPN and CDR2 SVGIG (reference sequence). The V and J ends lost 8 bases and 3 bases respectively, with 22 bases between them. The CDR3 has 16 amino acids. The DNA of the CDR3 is TGTGCCCCTACATACTACGGGGCCAGGTACACCGGGGAGCTGTTTTTT. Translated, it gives CAPTYYGARYTGELFF.

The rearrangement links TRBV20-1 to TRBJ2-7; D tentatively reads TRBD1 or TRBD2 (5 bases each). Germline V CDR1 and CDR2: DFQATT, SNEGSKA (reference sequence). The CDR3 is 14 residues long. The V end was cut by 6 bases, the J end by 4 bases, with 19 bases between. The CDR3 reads CSAGLGEAFYEQYF. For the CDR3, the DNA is TGCAGTGCCGGGCTGGGGGAAGCTTTTTACGAGCAGTACTTC.